The 16 T cell receptor beta chains given below trace back to one sample, sequenced in a study of T cell repertoires and HLA-DP antigens. What these receptors recognize is not known. Only in-frame clones appear in the TCRdb table, and some are missing; sequencing was by immunoSEQ multiplex PCR. The sample records around 100,000 clones, around 92% being singletons. The source material was CD4+ T cells from PBMCs. The receptors derive from a woman aged 18-30 years in good health and CMV-seronegative.

The chain combines TRBV7-9 with TRBJ1-1, with D hard to call. Deletions cut 1 base from V and 2 bases from J, with 14 bases between. The CDR3 sequence is 16 residues long. Germline assignment: CDR1 SEHNR and CDR2 FQNEAQ (reference sequence). In DNA, the CDR3 is TGTGCCAGCAGCTTAGGTGGTACGGGGATTAACACTGAAGCTTTCTTT. This translates into CASSLGGTGINTEAFF. The variable domain in full, completed from reference TRBV7-9 and TRBJ1-1, reads DTGVSQNPRHKITKRGQNVTFRCDPISEHNRLYWYRQTLGQGPEFLTYFQNEAQLEKSRLLSDRFSAERPKGSFSTLEIQRTEQGDSAMYLCASSLGGTGINTEAFFGQGTRLTVV.

The V call is TRBV5-1, the J call TRBJ2-7; TRBD1 might be the D (6 bases). Per germline, CDR1 SGHRS and CDR2 YFSETQ. The V and J ends lost 0 bases and 0 bases respectively, with 19 bases between them. The CDR3 extends over 18 amino acids. This CDR3 reads CASSLGSIGQGISYEQYF. In DNA form, the CDR3 reads TGCGCCAGCAGCTTGGGTTCGATAGGGCAGGGGATCTCCTACGAGCAGTACTTC.

The chain links TRBV5-1 to TRBJ2-2; 9 bases are a match to TRBD1. From germline, CDR1 is SGHRS and CDR2 YFSETQ. The CDR3 covers 16 residues. The V gene end was trimmed by 3 bases and the J gene end by 5 bases; junction bases not matched to a gene: 8. The CDR3 is CASSYQYRGQTGELFF. CDR3 nucleotide sequence: TGCGCCAGCAGCTACCAATACAGGGGGCAAACCGGGGAGCTGTTTTTT.

On this clone itself: The junction departs from the called germline gene at one end, perhaps through a read error. This chain joins TRBV30 and TRBJ2-5, with D possibly TRBD1 on 6 matching bases. Per germline, CDR1 GTSNPN and CDR2 SVGIG (reference sequence). CDR3 length equals 12 residues. The CDR3 protein is CAWMGAIGQIHF. CDR3 in DNA: TGTGCCTGGATGGGGGCAATCGGACAGATACACTTC.

The rearrangement joins TRBV7-3 to TRBJ1-2; the D gene is possibly TRBD1 (5 bases). V shed 1 base and J shed 8 bases, with 11 bases lying between them. The CDR3 is 13 amino acids. The germline CDR1 and CDR2 sequences are SGHTA and FQGTGA. For the CDR3, the DNA is TGTGCCAGCAGCTTAAGCAGGGAGGTGGGCTACACCTTC. Protein: CASSLSREVGYTF.

V and J are TRBV7-8 and TRBJ1-2, with no clear D. Looked up from germline, CDR1 is SGHVS and CDR2 is FQNEAQ. The CDR3 is made up of 11 amino acids. Deletions cut 1 base from V and 7 bases from J, with 4 bases between. CDR3 sequence (DNA): TGTGCCAGCAGCTTAGAAGGTGGCTACACCTTC. As protein: CASSLEGGYTF.

The V gene is TRBV29-1, the J gene TRBJ2-7, with D tentatively TRBD1 (5 bases). V lost 4 bases, J lost 2 bases, and 15 bases lay in between. The CDR3 is 14 residues long. The V gene's germline CDR1 is SQVTM and CDR2 ANQGSEA. CDR3: CSVGRKGATYEQYF. The CDR3 DNA is TGCAGCGTTGGACGGAAAGGGGCAACCTACGAGCAGTACTTC.

Comment on this clone: Other nucleotide sequences in the sample specify the same CDR3. V usage is TRBV19 and J usage is TRBJ1-5; D not certain. The germline CDR1 and CDR2 sequences are LNHDA and SQIVND (reference sequence). The CDR3 consists of 13 residues. Between the trimmed V and J ends, which lost 6 bases and 0 bases, there was a span of 6 bases. The CDR3 here is CASSWISNQPQHF. The CDR3 region has the DNA TGTGCCAGTAGCTGGATTAGCAATCAGCCCCAGCATTTT.

The rearrangement links TRBV5-6 to TRBJ1-5, with 10 bases fitting TRBD1. The germline V gene has CDR1 SGHDT and CDR2 YYEEEE. The CDR3 loop spans 14 amino acids. Germline trimming cut 3 bases from V and 11 bases from J; bases unmatched to any gene: 8. The CDR3 nucleotides read TGTGCCAGCAGCTGGGACAGGGGTACTTCGGCCCAGCATTTT. Translating gives CASSWDRGTSAQHF.

The CDR3 protein is CAWSVPWTSGSSYNEQFF. The DNA of the CDR3 is TGTGCCTGGAGTGTGCCCTGGACTAGCGGAAGCTCCTACAATGAGCAGTTCTTC. The chain links TRBV30 to TRBJ2-1, with 10 bases aligning to TRBD2. V lost 0 bases to trimming and J lost 0 bases; unmatched junction nucleotides: 8. Germline V CDR1 and CDR2: GTSNPN, SVGIG (reference sequence). The CDR3 runs to 18 residues.

J is TRBJ1-2 and V is TRBV20-1; no firm D call. Germline V gives CDR1 DFQATT, CDR2 SNEGSKA (reference sequence). The CDR3 is made up of 11 amino acids. Trimming left V 1 base short and J 8 bases short, with 8 bases between. Here the CDR3 reads CSARGFNGYTF. The CDR3 nucleotides are TGCAGTGCTAGAGGTTTCAACGGCTACACCTTC.

CDR3: CASSAGPGRGSNYGYTF. CDR3 nucleotide sequence: TGTGCCAGCAGCGCCGGACCGGGTCGGGGATCTAACTATGGCTACACCTTC. This sequence joins TRBV9 and TRBJ1-2; D is uncertain. The CDR3 has 17 amino acids. Germline V gene data show CDR1 as SGDLS and CDR2 as YYNGEE. With 3 bases removed from V and 0 bases from J, the gap between germline ends came to 18 bases.

In this sample, this clone turned up once. The chain is built from TRBV7-9 and TRBJ2-5; 8 bases are a match to TRBD2. The CDR3 length is 13 residues. The V and J ends lost 5 bases and 3 bases, in that order; junction bases with no gene match: 2. Germline CDR1 is SEHNR and CDR2 is FQNEAQ (reference sequence). The CDR3 protein is CASSQLAEETQYF. CDR3 DNA sequence: TGTGCCAGCAGCCAACTAGCGGAAGAGACCCAGTACTTC.

V gene TRBV11-1 combines with J gene TRBJ2-3, with 11 positions matching TRBD2. Looked up from germline, CDR1 is SGHAT and CDR2 is FQDESV (reference sequence). The V segment lost 6 bases and the J segment 0 bases; nucleotides outside the gene matches: 8. The CDR3 consists of 17 residues. Here the CDR3 DNA reads TGTGCCAGCAGTCGATTCGTAGCGGGGGGGAGCACAGATACGCAGTATTTT. As protein: CASSRFVAGGSTDTQYF.

V and J are TRBV18 and TRBJ2-7, with D perhaps TRBD1 (5 bases). Germline CDR1 is KGHSH and CDR2 is LQKENI. Trimming pared 2 bases from V and 2 bases from J, leaving 10 bases between. This CDR3 has 14 residues. The CDR3 loop is CASSPKGSTYEQYV. CDR3 bases: TGTGCCAGCTCACCAAAGGGGTCAACCTACGAGCAGTACGTC.

The chain recombines TRBV2 with TRBJ2-5, with TRBD2 matching 7 bases. CDR3 length equals 13 residues. Unmatched junction bases numbered 7, after V lost 7 bases and J lost 5 bases. Germline values: CDR1 SNHLY, CDR2 FYNNEI. The CDR3 DNA reads as TGTGCCAGCAAGGGCCAGGGAGGGGAGACCCAGTACTTC. It yields the protein CASKGQGGETQYF.